Described below is a single T cell receptor beta chain sequence and its context. Its specificity is not known. The data originate from a study of T cells expressing NK-cell markers. Germline CDR1 and CDR2: SGHTA and FQGNSA. The CDR3 runs to 14 residues. UMI-tagged 5'RACE template switching yielded the TCR beta cDNA. One entry per CDR3 protein, without DNA, is what TCRdb gives after re-calling the 5' RACE reads. The repertoire table contains roughly 180,000 distinct CDR3 sequences. Points from the study as a whole: Dominant NKG2C+ clonotypes made up roughly 1.0-7.5% of CD8+ T cells in roughly six donors. Researchers report these clonotypes also headed the CD3+CD56-NKG2C+ fraction in a handful of donors.

The clonotype comes from a man aged 18-70 years in good health. Sequenced sample: blood T cells: a sorted CD56 or NKG2C T cell subset, CD4+ or CD8+ T cells, or bulk PBMC T cells (not recorded which). The chain employs TRBV7-2 and TRBJ2-4; TCRdb picks TRBD1, but there is no DNA to check that call. The CDR3 protein is CASSYTGGKNIQYF.